The 7 T cell receptor beta chains below come from one sample, sequenced in a study of siplizumab effects on memory and regulatory T cells. Method: immunoSEQ multiplex PCR; TCRdb's copy keeps in-frame clones and lacks some. The sample shows some 100,000 clones, 94% of them seen only once. Sample: Tregs sorted from blood. The receptor source for this set is a human donor in good health.

The chain links TRBV2 to TRBJ2-1; 9 bases line up with TRBD1. The germline V gene encodes CDR1 SNHLY and CDR2 FYNNEI. This CDR3 region has 15 residues. V shed 5 bases, J shed 7 bases, and the junction held 9 bases outside the gene matches. The CDR3 reads CASSQPWTGVNEQFF. CDR3 nucleotide sequence: TGTGCCAGCAGTCAACCCTGGACAGGGGTGAATGAGCAGTTCTTC.

The V call is TRBV7-9, the J call TRBJ1-5; 9 bases fit TRBD1. V shed 4 bases and J 4 bases; nucleotides not matched to a gene: 8. The CDR3 totals 16 residues. The V gene's germline CDR1 is SEHNR and CDR2 FQNEAQ (reference sequence). The CDR3 nucleotides read TGTGCCAGCAGCTCGACAGGGGGACGACGGAATCAGCCCCAGCATTTT. Its protein product is CASSSTGGRRNQPQHF. The variable domain in full, with the rest retrieved from reference TRBV7-9 and TRBJ1-5, is DTGVSQNPRHKITKRGQNVTFRCDPISEHNRLYWYRQTLGQGPEFLTYFQNEAQLEKSRLLSDRFSAERPKGSFSTLEIQRTEQGDSAMYLCASSSTGGRRNQPQHFGDGTRLSIL.

J is TRBJ2-4 and V is TRBV6-8; 10 bases map to TRBD2. The CDR3 is 16 residues long. V trimming: 1 base; J trimming: 5 bases; junction bases outside the gene matches: 5. CDR1 is MNHGY, CDR2 SAAAGT, per germline. CDR3 residues: CASSYFRLAGQNIQYF. The CDR3 DNA sequence: TGTGCCAGCAGTTACTTTCGACTAGCGGGCCAAAACATTCAGTACTTC.

The V call is TRBV18, the J call TRBJ1-5, with TRBD1 as a possible D gene (5 bases). Germline loops: CDR1 KGHSH, CDR2 LQKENI. The CDR3 runs to 20 residues. The germline V and J ends were trimmed by 3 bases and 0 bases, with 24 bases remaining between them. CDR3 protein: CASSPKRRQDKTNSNQPQHF. The CDR3, as DNA: TGTGCCAGCTCACCCAAAAGGCGGCAGGACAAAACTAATAGCAATCAGCCCCAGCATTTT.

This sequence joins TRBV19 and TRBJ1-1; TRBD1 matches 8 bases. The V and J ends lost 4 bases and 5 bases, in that order; junction bases with no gene match: 9. Germline V gene sequence: CDR1 LNHDA, CDR2 SQIVND (reference sequence). The CDR3 sequence is 15 residues long. The CDR3 sequence is CASSTDRAARTEAFF. CDR3 bases: TGTGCCAGTAGTACGGACAGGGCCGCAAGGACTGAAGCTTTCTTT.

The V call is TRBV28, the J call TRBJ1-5; D is perhaps TRBD1 (5 bases). V lost 3 bases to trimming and J lost 7 bases, with 16 bases between them. The CDR3 extends over 15 amino acids. In germline, CDR1 is MDHEN, CDR2 SYDVKM. Written as DNA, the CDR3 is TGTGCCAGCAGTTTTAGGGGTAGGTTGAGGCAGCCCCAGCATTTT. Amino acid sequence: CASSFRGRLRQPQHF.

The chain joins TRBV18 to TRBJ2-7; the D is unclear. Trimming pared 5 bases from V and 2 bases from J, leaving 7 bases between. The germline CDR1 and CDR2 sequences are KGHSH and LQKENI. CDR3 size: 12 residues. The CDR3 sequence is CASSSQTYEQYF. CDR3 DNA: TGTGCCAGCTCATCTCAGACCTACGAGCAGTACTTC. Supplemented by reference TRBV18 and TRBJ2-7, the full variable domain reads NAGVMQNPRHLVRRRGQEARLRCSPMKGHSHVYWYRQLPEEGLKFMVYLQKENIIDESGMPKERFSAEFPKEGPSILRIQQVVRGDSAAYFCASSSQTYEQYFGPGTRLTVT.